One sample yielded the 25 T cell receptor beta chains listed below, sequenced in a study of blood T cell repertoires in COVID-19. Measured with immunoSEQ multiplex PCR; TCRdb has only the in-frame clones, and not every one. This table has approximately 200,000 clones, around 90% appearing once. What was sequenced was PBMCs or T cells enriched from blood (not recorded which). These receptor sequences come from a man aged 25 to 40 in a cohort exposed to, infected with or recovered from COVID-19 (not recorded which).

The chain links TRBV4-1 to TRBJ2-7; weak D call: TRBD2 (6 bases). CDR3 length: 12 amino acids. Trimming shortened V by 5 bases and J by 4 bases, and 9 bases separated the two germline ends. The germline V gene encodes CDR1 MGHRA and CDR2 YSYEKL. The CDR3 coding sequence is TGCGCCAGCAGCGGAGGGAGATACGAGCAGTACTTC. It translates to CASSGGRYEQYF.

V usage is TRBV21-1 and J usage is TRBJ2-3; TRBD2, the table's D call, lacks a check against the DNA. TRBV21-1 is a known pseudogene. The CDR3 totals 17 residues. This CDR3 is CASSQPRAGGQGDTQYF. DNA of the CDR3: TGTGCCAGCAGCCAGCCGCGAGCGGGAGGGCAGGGAGATACGCAGTATTTT.

The gene calls are TRBV6-1 and TRBJ2-6; D uncertain. The CDR3 extends over 18 amino acids. The germline V gene has CDR1 MNHNS and CDR2 SASEGT. Deletions cut 4 bases from V and 0 bases from J, with 16 bases between. The chain's CDR3 is CASSVGKVTSSGANVLTF. The CDR3 region has the DNA TGTGCCAGCAGTGTAGGCAAAGTGACAAGCTCTGGGGCCAACGTCCTGACTTTC.

The chain carries TRBV5-6 and TRBJ1-2; 8 nucleotides agree with TRBD1. Germline loops: CDR1 SGHDT, CDR2 YYEEEE. Trimming at V came to 4 bases and at J to 0 bases, leaving 5 bases not matched to a gene. This CDR3 has 15 amino acids. In DNA form, the CDR3 reads TGTGCCAGCAGCGTGGGGACAGGCACTAACTATGGCTACACCTTC. This encodes CASSVGTGTNYGYTF.

This chain connects TRBV12-3 or TRBV12-4 to TRBJ2-7; the match to TRBD1 covers 8 bases. The CDR3 sequence is 13 residues long. V lost 6 bases to trimming and J lost 5 bases; unmatched junction nucleotides: 6. The CDR3 DNA follows: TGTGCCAGCAGCAAGACAGGGGTCGACGAGCAGTACTTC. This codes for CASSKTGVDEQYF.

This chain uses TRBV28 with TRBJ2-1, with a tentative D call TRBD1 (6 bases). There are 15 residues in the CDR3. Germline CDR1 reads MDHEN; CDR2 reads SYDVKM. Trimming removed 3 bases from V and 3 bases from J, with 12 bases in between. Here the CDR3 DNA reads TGTGCCAGCAGTTTGGGGCAGGGGAACTACAATGAGCAGTTCTTC. Protein sequence: CASSLGQGNYNEQFF.

The rearrangement links TRBV5-1 to TRBJ1-2; 12 bases agree with TRBD1. Germline V CDR1 and CDR2: SGHRS, YFSETQ. The CDR3 is 14 residues long. Trimming at V came to 4 bases and at J to 4 bases, leaving 2 bases not matched to a gene. The CDR3 DNA is TGCGCCAGCAGCCCGGGACAGGGGGCCTATGGCTACACCTTC. Its translation is CASSPGQGAYGYTF. Looking up the rest from reference TRBV5-1 and TRBJ1-2 gives the full variable domain: KAGVTQTPRYLIKTRGQQVTLSCSPISGHRSVSWYQQTPGQGLQFLFEYFSETQRNKGNFPGRFSGRQFSNSRSEMNVSTLELGDSALYLCASSPGQGAYGYTFGSGTRLTVV.

A single count supports this clone. V usage is TRBV10-3 and J usage is TRBJ1-6, with D perhaps TRBD1 (6 bases). CDR1 and CDR2 (germline): ENHRY, SYGVKD. Trimming stripped 8 bases from V and 17 bases from J, with 13 bases between. The CDR3 runs 10 residues. CDR3 protein: CAILGGEFHF. The CDR3 DNA sequence: TGTGCCATCCTAGGGGGGGAATTCCACTTT.

Only a few counts were recorded for this clone. The V and J genes are TRBV9 and TRBJ1-1; D is undetermined. Looked up from germline, CDR1 is SGDLS and CDR2 is YYNGEE. Trimming shortened V by 4 bases and J by 0 bases, and 13 bases separated the two germline ends. The CDR3 has 15 residues. The CDR3: CASSSGGSMNTEAFF. The CDR3 DNA follows: TGTGCCAGCAGCTCCGGTGGTTCTATGAACACTGAAGCTTTCTTT.

The chain uses TRBV19 and TRBJ2-1, with TRBD1 identical over 7 bases. The CDR3 is 14 amino acids. With V trimmed by 6 bases and J by 1 base, 3 bases remained unmatched. CDR1 is LNHDA and CDR2 is SQIVND in the germline V gene (reference sequence). In nucleotides, the CDR3 is TGTGCCAGTAGCAGACAGGGTTCCTACAATGAGCAGTTCTTC. It is translated as CASSRQGSYNEQFF.

As concerns this clone: Other DNA sequences in this sample translate to the same CDR3. V and J are TRBV28 and TRBJ2-7; 12 nucleotides match TRBD2. The CDR3 spans 15 residues. After removal of 5 bases from V and 0 bases from J, the junction contained 2 bases not matched to a gene. From germline, CDR1 is MDHEN and CDR2 SYDVKM. The DNA for the CDR3 is TGTGCCAGCAGTCTAGCGGGAGGGAGCTCCTACGAGCAGTACTTC. Encoded protein: CASSLAGGSSYEQYF. Full variable domain (rest looked up from reference TRBV28 and TRBJ2-7): DVKVTQSSRYLVKRTGEKVFLECVQDMDHENMFWYRQDPGLGLRLIYFSYDVKMKEKGDIPEGYSVSREKKERFSLILESASTNQTSMYLCASSLAGGSSYEQYFGPGTRLTVT.

J is TRBJ2-1 and V is TRBV3-1 (or the pseudogene TRBV3-2); 15 nucleotides align to TRBD2. The CDR3 is 16 residues long. The germline gives CDR1 LGHDT, CDR2 YNNKEL (reference sequence). V shed 6 bases and J 7 bases; nucleotides not matched to a gene: 7. The CDR3 loop reads CASSPGLAGGWNEQFF. In nucleotides, the CDR3 is TGTGCCAGCAGTCCGGGACTAGCGGGAGGCTGGAATGAGCAGTTCTTC.

The chain uses TRBV11-2 and TRBJ2-5; tentatively, D is TRBD2 (5 bases). Germline V gives CDR1 SGHAT, CDR2 FQNNGV. The CDR3 contains 14 residues. Trimming removed 3 bases from V and 5 bases from J, with 13 bases in between. This chain's CDR3 is CASSLARGWETQYF. The CDR3 bases are TGTGCCAGCAGCTTGGCCCGAGGGTGGGAGACCCAGTACTTC.

Only one count was recorded for this clone. The V and J genes are TRBV4-1 and TRBJ2-7; TRBD2 matches at 10 bases. Germline assignment: CDR1 MGHRA and CDR2 YSYEKL. Trimming took 4 bases from V and 4 from J; bases not matched to a gene: 13. CDR3 size: 17 residues. CDR3 amino acids: CASSRNFASGSMYEQYF. DNA for the CDR3: TGCGCCAGCAGCCGCAATTTCGCTAGCGGGAGTATGTACGAGCAGTACTTC.

V is TRBV28 and J is TRBJ1-1; unclear D gene. The V gene lost 7 bases and the J gene lost 0 bases, with 12 bases spanning the gap. Germline CDR1 is MDHEN and CDR2 is SYDVKM. This CDR3 has 14 residues. This CDR3 is CASKRGSLNTEAFF. CDR3 DNA sequence: TGTGCCAGCAAAAGAGGGTCCCTGAACACTGAAGCTTTCTTT.

The rearrangement links TRBV3-1 (or the pseudogene TRBV3-2) to TRBJ1-2; 7 bases agree with TRBD1. J was trimmed by 3 bases and V by 3 bases; bases with no gene match: 10. CDR3 length: 16 residues. Germline-derived CDR1 and CDR2 are LGHDT and YNNKEL (reference sequence). CDR3 nucleotides: TGTGCCAGCAGCCACATGGTAAGGACAGGACACTATGGCTACACCTTC. As protein: CASSHMVRTGHYGYTF.

This clone was recorded once. This chain connects TRBV25-1 to TRBJ2-7; a possible D gene is TRBD1 (6 bases). The CDR3 length is 16 residues. Looked up from germline, CDR1 is MGHDK and CDR2 is SYGVNS. V was trimmed by 2 bases and J by 7 bases, leaving 21 bases between them. The CDR3 reads CASSEDWGHVVGEQYF. In DNA, the CDR3 is TGTGCCAGCAGTGAAGATTGGGGACACGTTGTAGGGGAGCAGTACTTC.

V is TRBV5-1 and J is TRBJ2-2; 8 bases line up with TRBD1. The CDR3 has 14 residues. CDR1 and CDR2 (germline): SGHRS, YFSETQ. The V and J ends lost 0 bases and 8 bases, in that order; junction bases with no gene match: 3. CDR3 in amino acids: CASSLAGGVGELFF. The CDR3 nucleotides read TGCGCCAGCAGCTTGGCAGGGGGCGTGGGGGAGCTGTTTTTT.

Written as DNA, the CDR3 is TGTGCCAGCAGAGCTTATACGGGTGATCAAGAGACCCAGTACTTC. This gives the protein CASRAYTGDQETQYF. The V gene is TRBV11-2, the J gene TRBJ2-5; D remains unclear. The CDR3 totals 15 residues. Per germline, CDR1 SGHAT and CDR2 FQNNGV. V lost 6 bases and J 2 bases, leaving 16 bases between the germline ends. Variable domain in full (rest from reference TRBV11-2 and TRBJ2-5): EAGVAQSPRYKIIEKRQSVAFWCNPISGHATLYWYQQILGQGPKLLIQFQNNGVVDDSQLPKDRFSAERLKGVDSTLKIQPAKLEDSAVYLCASRAYTGDQETQYFGPGTRLLVL.

The rearrangement joins TRBV27 to TRBJ1-4, with D unclear. Trimming took 6 bases from V and 0 from J, leaving 14 bases between them. This CDR3 is built from 16 residues. Germline CDR1 MNHEY, CDR2 SMNVEV (reference sequence). The CDR3 loop is CASSHGRLATNEKLFF. The CDR3, as DNA: TGTGCCAGCAGCCATGGCAGACTTGCAACTAATGAAAAACTGTTTTTT.

The chain carries TRBV15 and TRBJ2-1, with TRBD2 matching 8 bases. The germline V gene encodes CDR1 LNHNV and CDR2 YYDKDF (reference sequence). The junction had 5 bases not matched to a gene; V was cut back by 1 base and J by 3 bases. The length of the CDR3 is 16 residues. The CDR3 region is CATSRVREGRYNEQFF. CDR3 sequence (DNA): TGTGCCACCAGCAGAGTCCGGGAGGGCCGCTACAATGAGCAGTTCTTC.

The chain carries TRBV6-4 and TRBJ2-1; 10 bases align to TRBD2. V trimming: 0 bases; J trimming: 8 bases; junction bases outside the gene matches: 7. The CDR3 has 16 residues. Germline V CDR1 and CDR2: MRHNA, SNTAGT. The CDR3 reads CASSDSGAGGRDEQFF. Here the CDR3 DNA reads TGTGCCAGCAGTGACTCAGGAGCGGGAGGGCGGGATGAGCAGTTCTTC.

V usage is TRBV7-2 and J usage is TRBJ1-6; 12 bases are a match to TRBD1. The CDR3 consists of 19 residues. Per the germline V gene, CDR1 is SGHTA and CDR2 is FQGNSA. V was pared by 5 bases and J by 7 bases, with 15 bases of the junction left unmatched. CDR3 sequence (DNA): TGTGCCAGCAGCCCGAGTGTCCCGGGACAGGGGGCGCGCAATTCACCCCTCCACTTT. Encoded protein: CASSPSVPGQGARNSPLHF.

The CDR3 here is CASSPGQGKVGGNTIYF. In DNA form, the CDR3 reads TGCGCCAGCAGCCCGGGCCAGGGGAAGGTCGGTGGAAACACCATATATTTT. This chain joins TRBV5-1 and TRBJ1-3; perhaps TRBD1 as D (6 bases). This CDR3 is 17 amino acids long. CDR1 is SGHRS, CDR2 YFSETQ, per germline. Trimming removed 4 bases at V and 3 bases at J, with 20 bases between.

The chain is built from TRBV5-1 and TRBJ1-2; weak D call: TRBD1 (5 bases). The CDR3 is 17 amino acids. Germline CDR1 is SGHRS and CDR2 is YFSETQ. V shed 4 bases and J shed 0 bases, with 19 bases lying between them. The CDR3 DNA follows: TGCGCCAGCAGCCCAGGGTGGATGGCAGATCCTAACTATGGCTACACCTTC. Protein product: CASSPGWMADPNYGYTF.